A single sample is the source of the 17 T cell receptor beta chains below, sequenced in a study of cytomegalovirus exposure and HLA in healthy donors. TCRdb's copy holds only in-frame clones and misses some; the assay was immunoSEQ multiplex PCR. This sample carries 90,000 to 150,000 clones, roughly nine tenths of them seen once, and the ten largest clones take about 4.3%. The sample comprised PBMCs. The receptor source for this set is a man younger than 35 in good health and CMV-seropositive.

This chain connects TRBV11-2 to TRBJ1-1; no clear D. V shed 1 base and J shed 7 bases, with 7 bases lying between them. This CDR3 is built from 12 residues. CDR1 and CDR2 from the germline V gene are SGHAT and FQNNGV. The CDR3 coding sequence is TGTGCCAGCAGCTTAGGAGCGAGTGAAGCTTTCTTT. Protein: CASSLGASEAFF.

This CDR3 reads CASFPGGFDSYEQYF. The CDR3 nucleotides are TGTGCCAGCTTCCCAGGGGGCTTTGACTCCTACGAGCAGTACTTC. The chain combines TRBV18 with TRBJ2-7; 8 nucleotides line up with TRBD1. V lost 7 bases and J lost 0; bases outside the gene matches: 8. Germline CDR1 KGHSH, CDR2 LQKENI. This CDR3 is built from 15 residues.

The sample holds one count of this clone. In DNA, the CDR3 is TGTGCCACCAGCCGGGACAGAAAGTCGACACCCCTCCACTTT. It codes for CATSRDRKSTPLHF. J is TRBJ1-6 and V is TRBV15; TRBD1 matches at 7 bases. V shed 5 bases, J shed 11 bases, and the junction held 9 bases outside the gene matches. The CDR3 totals 14 residues. From germline, CDR1 is LNHNV and CDR2 YYDKDF (reference sequence).

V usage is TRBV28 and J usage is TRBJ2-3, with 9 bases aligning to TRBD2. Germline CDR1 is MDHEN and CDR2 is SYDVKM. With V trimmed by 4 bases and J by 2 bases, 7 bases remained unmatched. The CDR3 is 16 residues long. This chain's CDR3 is CASSSSSGAYTDTQYF. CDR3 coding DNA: TGTGCCAGCAGTTCATCTAGCGGGGCGTACACAGATACGCAGTATTTT.

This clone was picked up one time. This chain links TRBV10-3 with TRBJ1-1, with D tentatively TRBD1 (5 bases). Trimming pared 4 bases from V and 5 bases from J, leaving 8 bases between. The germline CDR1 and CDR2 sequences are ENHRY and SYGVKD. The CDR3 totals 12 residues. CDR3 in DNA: TGTGCCATCAGTGGACGGGGGACTGAAGCTTTCTTT. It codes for CAISGRGTEAFF.

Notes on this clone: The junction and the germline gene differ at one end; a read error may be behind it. CDR3 loop: CSLDRADGYTF. The CDR3 DNA sequence: TGCAGCCTTGACAGGGCCGATGGCTACACCTTC. This chain joins TRBV29-1 and TRBJ1-2; TRBD1 agrees at 7 bases. The CDR3 has 11 residues. CDR1 and CDR2 from the germline V gene are SQVTM and ANQGSEA.

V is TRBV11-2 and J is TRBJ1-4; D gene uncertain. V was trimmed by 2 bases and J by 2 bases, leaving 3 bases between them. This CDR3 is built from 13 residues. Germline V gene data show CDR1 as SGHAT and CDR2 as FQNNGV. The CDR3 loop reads CASSLSTNEKLFF. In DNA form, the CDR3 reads TGTGCCAGCAGCTTATCGACTAATGAAAAACTGTTTTTT.

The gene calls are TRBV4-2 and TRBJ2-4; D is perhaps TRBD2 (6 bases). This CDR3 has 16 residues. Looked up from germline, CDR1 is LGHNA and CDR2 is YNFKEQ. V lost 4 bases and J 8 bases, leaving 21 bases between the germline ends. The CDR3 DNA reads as TGTGCCAGCAGCCCCCGGACTTCTTTCGGCGGGGACATTCAGTACTTC. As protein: CASSPRTSFGGDIQYF.

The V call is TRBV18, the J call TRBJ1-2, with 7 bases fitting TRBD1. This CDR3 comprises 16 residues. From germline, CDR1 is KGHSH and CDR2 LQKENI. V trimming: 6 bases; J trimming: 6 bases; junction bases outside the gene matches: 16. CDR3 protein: CASSRSETGRLDGYTF. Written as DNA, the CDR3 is TGTGCCAGCTCCCGTTCAGAGACAGGGCGACTCGATGGCTACACCTTC.

The CDR3 DNA reads TGTGCCAGCAGGTTCGCAGGGGTGAACACCGGGGAGCTGTTTTTT. Encoded protein: CASRFAGVNTGELFF. The J gene is TRBJ2-2, the V gene TRBV2, with a weak D call TRBD1 (6 bases). Germline values: CDR1 SNHLY, CDR2 FYNNEI. The V gene lost 6 bases and the J gene lost 1 base, with 12 bases spanning the gap. The CDR3 loop spans 15 amino acids.

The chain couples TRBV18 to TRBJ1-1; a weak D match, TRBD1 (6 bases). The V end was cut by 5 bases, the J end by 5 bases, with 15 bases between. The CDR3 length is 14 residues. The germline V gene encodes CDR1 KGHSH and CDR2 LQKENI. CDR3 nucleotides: TGTGCCAGCTCAACTAGGGGGGGATATACTGAAGCTTTCTTT. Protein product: CASSTRGGYTEAFF. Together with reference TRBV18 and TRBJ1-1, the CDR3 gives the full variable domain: NAGVMQNPRHLVRRRGQEARLRCSPMKGHSHVYWYRQLPEEGLKFMVYLQKENIIDESGMPKERFSAEFPKEGPSILRIQQVVRGDSAAYFCASSTRGGYTEAFFGQGTRLTVV.

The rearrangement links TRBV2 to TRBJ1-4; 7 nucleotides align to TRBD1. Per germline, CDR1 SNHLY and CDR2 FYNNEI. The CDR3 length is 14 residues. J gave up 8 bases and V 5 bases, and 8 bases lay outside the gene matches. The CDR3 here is CASSLDRDGEKLFF. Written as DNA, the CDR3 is TGTGCCAGCAGTCTAGACAGGGACGGCGAAAAACTGTTTTTT. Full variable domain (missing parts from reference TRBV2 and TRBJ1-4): EPEVTQTPSHQVTQMGQEVILRCVPISNHLYFYWYRQILGQKVEFLVSFYNNEISEKSEIFDDQFSVERPDGSNFTLKIRSTKLEDSAMYFCASSLDRDGEKLFFGSGTQLSVL.

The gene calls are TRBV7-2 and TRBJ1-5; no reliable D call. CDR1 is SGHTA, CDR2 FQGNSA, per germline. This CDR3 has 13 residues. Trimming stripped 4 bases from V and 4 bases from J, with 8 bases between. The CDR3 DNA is TGTGCCAGCAGCTCCCGGACTAATCAGCCCCAGCATTTT. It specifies CASSSRTNQPQHF.

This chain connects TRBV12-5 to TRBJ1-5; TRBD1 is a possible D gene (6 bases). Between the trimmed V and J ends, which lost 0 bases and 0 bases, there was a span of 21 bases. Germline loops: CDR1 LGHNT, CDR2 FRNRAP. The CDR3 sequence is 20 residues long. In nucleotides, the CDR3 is TGTGCTAGTGGTTTGGTACGCGGGGGGCGAGGGTCTCATAGCAATCAGCCCCAGCATTTT. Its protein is CASGLVRGGRGSHSNQPQHF.

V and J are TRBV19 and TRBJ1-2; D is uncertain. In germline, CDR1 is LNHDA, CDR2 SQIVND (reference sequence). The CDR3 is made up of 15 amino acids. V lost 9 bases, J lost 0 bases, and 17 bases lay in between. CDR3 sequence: CASDRARGTNYGYTF. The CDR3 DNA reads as TGTGCCAGCGACCGAGCGCGGGGTACTAACTATGGCTACACCTTC.

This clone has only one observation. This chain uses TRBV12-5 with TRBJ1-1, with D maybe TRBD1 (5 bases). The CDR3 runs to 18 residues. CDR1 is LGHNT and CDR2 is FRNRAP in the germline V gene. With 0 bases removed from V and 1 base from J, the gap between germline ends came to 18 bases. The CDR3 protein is CASGLVPVGGDWNTEAFF. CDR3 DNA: TGTGCTAGTGGTTTGGTACCGGTTGGGGGGGATTGGAACACTGAAGCTTTCTTT.

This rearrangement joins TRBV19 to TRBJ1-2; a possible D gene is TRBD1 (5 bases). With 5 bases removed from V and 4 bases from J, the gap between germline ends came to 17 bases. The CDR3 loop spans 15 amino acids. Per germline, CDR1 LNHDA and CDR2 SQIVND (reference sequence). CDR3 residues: CASSQRQLHSYGYTF. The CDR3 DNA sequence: TGTGCCAGTAGTCAACGACAGCTCCACTCCTATGGCTACACCTTC. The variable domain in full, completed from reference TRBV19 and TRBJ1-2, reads DGGITQSPKYLFRKEGQNVTLSCEQNLNHDAMYWYRQDPGQGLRLIYYSQIVNDFQKGDIAEGYSVSREKKESFPLTVTSAQKNPTAFYLCASSQRQLHSYGYTFGSGTRLTVV.